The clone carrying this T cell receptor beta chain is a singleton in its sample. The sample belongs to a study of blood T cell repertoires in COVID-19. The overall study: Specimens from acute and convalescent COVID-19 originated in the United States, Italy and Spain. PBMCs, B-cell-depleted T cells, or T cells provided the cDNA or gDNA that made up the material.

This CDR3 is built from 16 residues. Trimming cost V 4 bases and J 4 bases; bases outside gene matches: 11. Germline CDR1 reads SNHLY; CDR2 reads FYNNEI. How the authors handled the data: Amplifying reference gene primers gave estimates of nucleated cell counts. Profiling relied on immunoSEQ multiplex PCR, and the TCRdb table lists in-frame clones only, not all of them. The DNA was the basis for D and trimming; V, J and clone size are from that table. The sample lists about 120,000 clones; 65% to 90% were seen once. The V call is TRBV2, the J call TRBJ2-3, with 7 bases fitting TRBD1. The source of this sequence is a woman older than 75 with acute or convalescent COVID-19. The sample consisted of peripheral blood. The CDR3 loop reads CASSAEQGFRSDTQYF. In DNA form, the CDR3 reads TGTGCCAGCAGTGCAGAACAGGGGTTTCGTTCAGATACGCAGTATTTT.